The 5 T cell receptor beta chains reported below all come from one sample, sequenced in a study of blood T cell repertoires in COVID-19. Generated by immunoSEQ multiplex PCR, the TCRdb table keeps only in-frame clones and is missing some. Of approximately 110,000 clones listed, approximately 87% are singletons. The sample taken for sequencing was peripheral blood. The receptors originated from an older woman with acute or convalescent COVID-19.

The chain joins TRBV3-1 (or the pseudogene TRBV3-2) to TRBJ2-7, with 9 bases that match TRBD2. The CDR3 length is 17 residues. Germline V gene data show CDR1 as LGHDT and CDR2 as YNNKEL (reference sequence). J was trimmed by 2 bases and V by 2 bases; bases with no gene match: 10. The DNA of the CDR3 is TGTGCCAGCAGCCAATCCCCCCAGCGGGAGGACCCCTACGAGCAGTACTTC. This encodes CASSQSPQREDPYEQYF.

This clone was counted a single time. The chain employs TRBV10-3 and TRBJ1-3, with D perhaps TRBD1 (5 bases). Per germline, CDR1 ENHRY and CDR2 SYGVKD. The germline V and J ends were trimmed by 8 bases and 1 base, with 15 bases remaining between them. This CDR3 is 15 amino acids long. CDR3 sequence: CAIWGGSGSGNTIYF. The CDR3 DNA reads as TGTGCCATCTGGGGCGGCTCAGGGTCTGGAAACACCATATATTTT.

The rearrangement joins TRBV5-1 to TRBJ1-2, with unresolved D. Germline V gene lookup returns CDR1 SGHRS and CDR2 YFSETQ. The CDR3 loop spans 12 amino acids. The V and J ends lost 7 bases and 2 bases respectively, with 9 bases between them. DNA for the CDR3: TGCGCCAGCCTCGACACCAACTATGGCTACACCTTC. Residues: CASLDTNYGYTF.

This clone was observed once. This chain connects TRBV5-8 to TRBJ2-2, with TRBD1 matching over 10 bases. V lost 6 bases to trimming and J lost 5 bases; unmatched junction nucleotides: 10. This CDR3 is 16 amino acids long. Germline V gene lookup returns CDR1 SGHTS and CDR2 YDEGEE. CDR3 coding DNA: TGTGCCAGCACCGCGGGGTCGGGACAGGGGACCGGGGAGCTGTTTTTT. As protein: CASTAGSGQGTGELFF.

J is TRBJ1-1 and V is TRBV5-6; D perhaps matches TRBD1 (6 bases). V was pared by 4 bases and J by 7 bases, with 14 bases between. Germline lookup yields CDR1 SGHDT and CDR2 YYEEEE. This CDR3 spans 13 amino acids. The CDR3 loop reads CASSPMTGNEAFF. The CDR3 region has the DNA TGTGCCAGCAGCCCTATGACAGGAAATGAAGCTTTCTTT.